The clone carrying this T cell receptor beta chain was recorded once. This entry is derived from a study of CD8+ T cells in alopecia areata. RNA, once extracted, was reverse transcribed into cDNA for use as the sequencing template. Profiled with immunoSEQ multiplex PCR; TCRdb holds only in-frame clones, not every one. Of about 120,000 clones listed, about three fifths are singletons. The treatment is: oral pan-JAK inhibitor, 5-10 mg twice daily. Trimming removed 1 base at V and 0 bases at J, with 13 bases between. The CDR3 has 15 residues. The V gene's germline CDR1 is SQVTM and CDR2 ANQGSEA. The material sequenced was CD8+ T cells sorted from blood, taken at week 4, from a patient treated with tofacitinib. The chain employs TRBV29-1 and TRBJ2-7; possible D gene TRBD1, 6 bases. This receptor was identified in a human donor with alopecia areata. In nucleotides, the CDR3 is TGCAGCGTTGAAGGACACCGGGACAACTCCTACGAGCAGTACTTC. Residues: CSVEGHRDNSYEQYF.